Given below is one T cell receptor beta chain in context. The antigen is unknown. The CDR3 is made up of 14 amino acids. With 3 bases removed from V and 5 bases from J, the gap between germline ends came to 11 bases. In germline, CDR1 is MDHEN, CDR2 SYDVKM. Authors of the study amplified TCR beta CDR3 regions from RNA transcripts. Using the HTBI primer set, a first-round RT-PCR was run on the TCR CDR3. TCRdb redid the calling of the multiplex PCR reads with MiXCR, one entry per CDR3 protein. Here the sample spans a few hundred thousand distinct CDR3 sequences, about 17% being singletons. This record belongs to a study of T cells in Graves' hyperthyroidism and ophthalmopathy. The overall study: Initial diagnosis, before any treatment, was when peripheral blood was collected. Study observations and caveats: Also found in blood were most expanded thyroid clonotypes above 0.001.

Diagnosis relied on clinical symptoms, serum thyroxine and TRAb, thyroid ultrasound and orbital computed tomography. Extraction of PBMCs used approximately 10 ml of fresh peripheral blood. This TCR came from a woman aged 60-70 years with Graves' ophthalmopathy. The chain couples TRBV28 to TRBJ2-1, with D unresolved. The sample taken for sequencing was blood. The CDR3, as DNA: TGTGCCAGCAGTTTTATGAGGTCTCACAATGAGCAGTTCTTC. Translation: CASSFMRSHNEQFF.